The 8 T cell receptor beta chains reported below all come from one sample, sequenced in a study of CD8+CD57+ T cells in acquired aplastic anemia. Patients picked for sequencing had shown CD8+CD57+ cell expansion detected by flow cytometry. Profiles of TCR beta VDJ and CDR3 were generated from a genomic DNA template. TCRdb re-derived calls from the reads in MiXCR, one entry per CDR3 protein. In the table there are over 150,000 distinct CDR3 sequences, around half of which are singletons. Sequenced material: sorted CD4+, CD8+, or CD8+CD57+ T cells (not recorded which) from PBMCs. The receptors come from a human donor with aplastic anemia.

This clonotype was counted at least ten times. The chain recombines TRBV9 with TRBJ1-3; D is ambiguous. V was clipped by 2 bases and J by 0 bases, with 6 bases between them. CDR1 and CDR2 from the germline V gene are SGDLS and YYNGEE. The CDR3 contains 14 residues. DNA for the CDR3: TGTGCCAGCAGCGTCGGTCTCTCTGGAAACACCATATATTTT. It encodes CASSVGLSGNTIYF.

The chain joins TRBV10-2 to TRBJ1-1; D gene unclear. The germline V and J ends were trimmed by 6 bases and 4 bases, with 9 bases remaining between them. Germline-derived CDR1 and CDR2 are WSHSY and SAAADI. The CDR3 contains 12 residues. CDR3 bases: TGCGCCAGCAGGGCTAGTAGCACTGAAGCTTTCTTT. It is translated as CASRASSTEAFF.

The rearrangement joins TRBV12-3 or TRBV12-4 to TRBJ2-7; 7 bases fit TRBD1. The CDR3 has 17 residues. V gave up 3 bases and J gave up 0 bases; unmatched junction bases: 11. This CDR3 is CASSLSIGDRSSYEQYF. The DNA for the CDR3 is TGTGCCAGCAGTTTGTCTATCGGGGACAGATCCTCCTACGAGCAGTACTTC.

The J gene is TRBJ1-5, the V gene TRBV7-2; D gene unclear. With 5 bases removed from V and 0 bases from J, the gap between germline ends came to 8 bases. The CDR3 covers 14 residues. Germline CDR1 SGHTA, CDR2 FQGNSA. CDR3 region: CASSGERSNQPQHF. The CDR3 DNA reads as TGTGCCAGCAGCGGGGAACGTAGCAATCAGCCCCAGCATTTT.

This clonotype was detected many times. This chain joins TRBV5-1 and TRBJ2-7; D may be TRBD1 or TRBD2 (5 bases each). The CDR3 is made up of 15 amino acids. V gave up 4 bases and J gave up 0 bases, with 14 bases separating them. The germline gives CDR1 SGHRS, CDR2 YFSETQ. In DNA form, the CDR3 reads TGCGCCAGCAGCCGAGATACCGGGGCCTCCTACGAGCAGTACTTC. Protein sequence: CASSRDTGASYEQYF.

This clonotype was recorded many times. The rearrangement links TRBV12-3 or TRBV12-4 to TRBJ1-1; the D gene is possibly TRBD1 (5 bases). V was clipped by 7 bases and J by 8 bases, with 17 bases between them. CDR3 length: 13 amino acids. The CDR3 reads CASTMGHAIEAFF. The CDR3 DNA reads TGTGCCAGCACAATGGGGCACGCCATCGAAGCTTTCTTT.

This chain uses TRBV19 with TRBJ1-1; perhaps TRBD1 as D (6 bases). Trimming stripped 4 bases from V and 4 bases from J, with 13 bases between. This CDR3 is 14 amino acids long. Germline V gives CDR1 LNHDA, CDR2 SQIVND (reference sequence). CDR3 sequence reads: CASSTQGIGTEAFF. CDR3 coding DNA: TGTGCCAGTAGTACACAGGGTATTGGCACTGAAGCTTTCTTT.

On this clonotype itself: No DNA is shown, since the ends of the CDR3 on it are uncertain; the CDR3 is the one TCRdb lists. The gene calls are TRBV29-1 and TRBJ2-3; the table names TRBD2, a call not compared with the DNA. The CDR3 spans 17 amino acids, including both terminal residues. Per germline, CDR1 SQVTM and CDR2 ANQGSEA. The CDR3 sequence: CSVGPGLEGRFTDTQYF.